This T cell receptor (beta chain) was found in a study of blood T cell repertoires in COVID-19. About the study: Researchers got acute and convalescent COVID-19 samples from the United States, Italy and Spain. From T cells, B-cell-depleted T cells, or PBMCs came the material, which was cDNA or gDNA.

During active infection, Seattle patients enrolled and were then monitored through disease. As handled by the study authors: The authors estimated nucleated cell counts from reference gene primer amplification. Sequenced by immunoSEQ multiplex PCR; TCRdb stores in-frame clones only, minus some. V and J calls plus clone size are reproduced from that table; the DNA served to infer D and trimming. Of roughly 250,000 clones listed, 85% to 95% are singletons. The CDR3 totals 19 residues. The germline gives CDR1 SNHLY, CDR2 FYNNEI. Trimming left V 5 bases short and J 5 bases short, with 30 bases between. Sequenced sample: peripheral blood. The sequence came from a man aged 30 to 45 with COVID-19, enrolled during active disease. The chain couples TRBV2 to TRBJ1-1; TRBD1 is a possible D gene (6 bases). The CDR3 DNA follows: TGTGCCAGCAGTCACCGACCCCCTGACAGGTACGGGATCGGGACTGAAGCTTTCTTT. Encoded protein: CASSHRPPDRYGIGTEAFF.